One sample yielded the 21 T cell receptor beta chains listed below, sequenced in a study of identical twins. From the 5' RACE reads, TCRdb called clonotypes with MiXCR, one entry per CDR3 protein. The data contain 700,000 to 950,000 distinct CDR3 sequences, approximately 13% of them singletons. The data also belong to a second study, concerning yellow fever vaccine responses in identical twins.

Material: PBMCs. Receptors were obtained from a woman under 30 in good health.

This clonotype came up many times. This chain joins TRBV12-3 or TRBV12-4 and TRBJ1-1; 10 bases line up with TRBD1. The CDR3 extends over 14 amino acids. V lost 6 bases and J lost 4; bases outside the gene matches: 5. CDR3: CASRVDRGGTEAFF. CDR3 bases: TGTGCCAGCAGGGTGGACAGGGGGGGCACTGAAGCTTTCTTT.

This chain uses TRBV12-3 or TRBV12-4 with TRBJ2-2; possible D gene TRBD1, 6 bases. The V end lost 7 bases, the J end lost 4 bases, and 22 bases lay between the germline ends. CDR3 length: 17 amino acids. The CDR3 sequence is CASTASVAGAFTGELFF. The CDR3 DNA follows: TGTGCCAGCACCGCTTCGGTAGCAGGGGCTTTCACCGGGGAGCTGTTTTTT.

In this sample, this clonotype turned up a few times. The V and J genes are TRBV7-3 and TRBJ2-5; D gene ambiguous. Trimming removed 3 bases from V and 2 bases from J, with 13 bases in between. CDR1 and CDR2 (germline): SGHTA, FQGTGA. The CDR3 totals 15 residues. The CDR3 nucleotides read TGTGCCAGCAGCTTTGGCGGAAGTAAACAAGAGACCCAGTACTTC. Protein product: CASSFGGSKQETQYF.

This clonotype was seen more than once but under ten times. The chain recombines TRBV2 with TRBJ2-4; 8 bases map to TRBD2. Per the germline V gene, CDR1 is SNHLY and CDR2 is FYNNEI. Trimming removed 6 bases from V and 4 bases from J; junction bases left unmatched: 5. The CDR3 consists of 14 residues. CDR3 residues: CASRLLAEKNIQYF. Written as DNA, the CDR3 is TGTGCCAGCAGGTTACTAGCGGAGAAAAACATTCAGTACTTC.

V and J are TRBV2 and TRBJ2-3; D is unclear. The ends were cut back, 1 base at V and 4 bases at J, with 9 bases in the middle. Germline V gene lookup returns CDR1 SNHLY and CDR2 FYNNEI. The CDR3 is 14 amino acids. CDR3 DNA: TGTGCCAGCAGTGAAGGGTTACCACCAGATACGCAGTATTTT. It is translated as CASSEGLPPDTQYF.

This chain joins TRBV7-9 and TRBJ2-7, with TRBD2 matching 9 bases. V lost 4 bases and J lost 4; bases outside the gene matches: 8. CDR1 and CDR2 from the germline V gene are SEHNR and FQNEAQ (reference sequence). CDR3 length equals 15 residues. CDR3 nucleotide sequence: TGTGCCAGCAGCTCCGGGGCTAGCGGGACGTACGAGCAGTACTTC. Encoded protein: CASSSGASGTYEQYF.

V usage is TRBV19 and J usage is TRBJ2-6, with 7 bases identical to TRBD1. Germline CDR1 LNHDA, CDR2 SQIVND (reference sequence). The CDR3 contains 18 residues. V was clipped by 7 bases and J by 0 bases; unmatched bases: 12. CDR3: CASNPDRAPLSGANVLTF. CDR3 nucleotides: TGTGCCAGTAACCCCGACAGGGCCCCCCTCTCTGGGGCCAACGTCCTGACTTTC.

This clonotype turned up a few times. The chain couples TRBV25-1 to TRBJ2-1; D gene ambiguous. V was cut by 4 bases and J by 2 bases, with 12 bases left in between. Germline V lookup: CDR1 MGHDK, CDR2 SYGVNS. The CDR3 is 15 residues long. CDR3 bases: TGTGCCAGCAGTGTGGGTAATCAAGCCTACAATGAGCAGTTCTTC. This codes for CASSVGNQAYNEQFF.

This clonotype has only a few counts. The genes are TRBV6-1 and TRBJ1-1, with TRBD1 matching 9 bases. J lost 3 bases, V lost 6 bases, and 8 bases had no gene match. CDR3 length equals 15 residues. Germline CDR1 and CDR2: MNHNS and SASEGT. The DNA for the CDR3 is TGTGCCAGCAGCAGTTGGACAGGGGAATACACTGAAGCTTTCTTT. It is translated as CASSSWTGEYTEAFF.

At least ten counts were recorded for this clonotype. V usage is TRBV12-3 or TRBV12-4 and J usage is TRBJ2-7; no reliable D call. V dropped 5 bases and J dropped 2 bases, with 10 bases sitting between them. The CDR3 runs 13 residues. CDR3 in DNA: TGTGCCAGCAGTCTCCTTCTTACCTACGAGCAGTACTTC. The encoded protein is CASSLLLTYEQYF.

This sequence joins TRBV5-1 and TRBJ2-2; no clear D. Germline assignment: CDR1 SGHRS and CDR2 YFSETQ. V was clipped by 4 bases and J by 3 bases, with 10 bases between them. The CDR3 contains 14 residues. Here the CDR3 reads CASSPKPDTGELFF. In DNA, the CDR3 is TGCGCCAGCAGCCCAAAACCAGACACCGGGGAGCTGTTTTTT. Drawing the rest from reference TRBV5-1 and TRBJ2-2, the complete variable domain is KAGVTQTPRYLIKTRGQQVTLSCSPISGHRSVSWYQQTPGQGLQFLFEYFSETQRNKGNFPGRFSGRQFSNSRSEMNVSTLELGDSALYLCASSPKPDTGELFFGEGSRLTVL.

This clonotype was found a few times. The chain couples TRBV15 to TRBJ2-7, with D hard to call. This CDR3 spans 14 amino acids. V gave up 0 bases and J gave up 3 bases, with 9 bases separating them. Germline assignment: CDR1 LNHNV and CDR2 YYDKDF (reference sequence). CDR3 protein: CATSRDLANYEQYF. The CDR3 DNA sequence: TGTGCCACCAGCAGAGATTTGGCCAACTACGAGCAGTACTTC.

This clonotype was detected only a few times. The CDR3 sequence is CASTGDRRNEKLFF. The DNA of the CDR3 is TGCGCCAGCACGGGGGACAGACGTAATGAAAAACTGTTTTTT. The V gene is TRBV10-2, the J gene TRBJ1-4; 7 nucleotides match TRBD1. Per the germline V gene, CDR1 is WSHSY and CDR2 is SAAADI. The CDR3 covers 14 residues. V was clipped by 7 bases and J by 4 bases; unmatched bases: 6.

This chain joins TRBV12-3 or TRBV12-4 and TRBJ2-1; 9 nucleotides agree with TRBD2. The CDR3 spans 15 residues. Germline trimming cut 5 bases from V and 4 bases from J; bases unmatched to any gene: 6. The chain's CDR3 is CASSITTSGYNEQFF. CDR3 DNA: TGTGCCAGCAGTATTACGACTAGCGGATACAATGAGCAGTTCTTC.

This clonotype was counted a few times. The chain joins TRBV2 to TRBJ2-2; the D gene is possibly TRBD1 (6 bases). Trimming stripped 5 bases from V and 1 base from J, with 11 bases between. CDR1 and CDR2 from the germline V gene are SNHLY and FYNNEI. This CDR3 contains 15 residues. The DNA for the CDR3 is TGTGCCAGCAGTCGTATGACAGGGAACACCGGGGAGCTGTTTTTT. Protein: CASSRMTGNTGELFF.

The chain links TRBV24-1 to TRBJ2-7; weak D call: TRBD2 (6 bases). Germline loops: CDR1 KGHDR, CDR2 SFDVKD. Trimming stripped 3 bases from V and 7 bases from J, with 9 bases between. This CDR3 comprises 12 residues. CDR3: CATSDPGLEQYF. The CDR3 DNA follows: TGTGCCACCAGTGATCCGGGACTTGAGCAGTACTTC.

This clonotype was detected many times. The chain has TRBV29-1 and TRBJ2-7; 7 positions agree with TRBD2. Germline V CDR1 and CDR2: SQVTM, ANQGSEA. The CDR3 consists of 11 residues. With 4 bases clipped from V and 4 bases from J, the junction kept 1 base outside the gene matches. CDR3 sequence: CSVGSGYEQYV. CDR3 DNA: TGCAGCGTTGGTAGCGGGTACGAGCAGTACGTC.

This chain uses TRBV5-1 with TRBJ2-3; tentatively, D is TRBD2 (5 bases). V was trimmed by 5 bases and J by 1 base, leaving 11 bases between them. Germline CDR1 and CDR2: SGHRS and YFSETQ. The CDR3 extends over 14 amino acids. CDR3 in amino acids: CASRGTRRTDTQYF. Here the CDR3 DNA reads TGCGCCAGCAGAGGTACTAGACGCACAGATACGCAGTATTTT.

There are a few counts of this clonotype. The rearrangement links TRBV6-6 to TRBJ2-7; maybe TRBD2 (5 bases). Germline V gene data show CDR1 as MNHNY and CDR2 as SVGAGI (reference sequence). Trimming pared 0 bases from V and 9 bases from J, leaving 12 bases between. CDR3 length: 13 residues. The DNA for the CDR3 is TGTGCCAGCAGTTACTCCGGCGGGTTCGCGCAGTACGTC. It yields the protein CASSYSGGFAQYV.

CDR3 DNA sequence: TGCGCCAGCAGCCAAGAAGGGCAGGACGCCTACGAGCAGTACTTC. As protein: CASSQEGQDAYEQYF. The chain is built from TRBV4-1 and TRBJ2-7; D remains ambiguous. Trimming took 0 bases from V and 2 from J, leaving 11 bases between them. The CDR3 loop spans 15 amino acids. The germline gives CDR1 MGHRA, CDR2 YSYEKL.

V and J are TRBV24-1 and TRBJ2-1; TRBD2 aligns across 8 bases. This CDR3 is built from 15 residues. The trim removed 3 bases at V and 6 bases at J, leaving 6 bases unmatched. CDR1 is KGHDR, CDR2 SFDVKD, per germline. The CDR3 region is CATSDPRTSSNEQFF. CDR3 nucleotides: TGTGCCACCAGTGATCCGAGGACTAGCAGCAATGAGCAGTTCTTC.